These 20 T cell receptor beta chains were all obtained from the same sample, sequenced in a study of T cell changes during pregnancy in multiple sclerosis (dated by TCRdb to the late 2010s). The method was the immunoSEQ multiplex PCR assay. Entries here come from immuneACCESS through TCRdb and include only in-frame sequences with V and J called. Some clones fail to appear in such tables; in the studies checked, an unresolved V gene covers under half of the shortfall, and the cause of the remainder is unknown. This sample holds about 45,000 clones; roughly nine tenths were observed only once. Roughly 0.58% of the sample is taken by the ten largest. The sequenced sample was CD4+ T cells from peripheral blood mononuclear cells, obtained in the first trimester of pregnancy. The source of these receptors is a female donor with multiple sclerosis, enrolled in a pregnancy study.

The chain couples TRBV5-1 to TRBJ2-1; a weak D match, TRBD2 (6 bases). The CDR3 is 14 amino acids. Germline V gives CDR1 SGHRS, CDR2 YFSETQ. Between the trimmed V and J ends, which lost 7 bases and 5 bases, there was a span of 16 bases. CDR3 region: CASDPGGRNNEQFF. CDR3 coding DNA: TGCGCCAGCGACCCTGGAGGGAGAAACAATGAGCAGTTCTTC.

The J gene is TRBJ2-7, the V gene TRBV4-1; 7 bases line up with TRBD1. The CDR3 loop spans 16 amino acids. Losses at the gene ends were 1 base for V and 5 bases for J; bases not matched to a gene: 11. CDR1 is MGHRA, CDR2 YSYEKL, per germline. Here the CDR3 reads CASSQGYRGADDEQYF. The CDR3 bases are TGCGCCAGCAGCCAAGGGTACAGGGGAGCCGACGACGAGCAGTACTTC.

This sequence joins TRBV21-1 and TRBJ1-5. TRBV21-1 constitutes a pseudogene. The CDR3 extends over 18 amino acids. CDR3: CASSKGICRCRDHQPQHF. CDR3 nucleotides: TGTGCCAGCAGCAAAGGGATATGTAGATGCCGGGATCATCAGCCCCAGCATTTT.

This chain links TRBV11-2 with TRBJ2-1, with 16 positions matching TRBD2. V gave up 4 bases and J gave up 8 bases; unmatched junction bases: 5. The CDR3 is made up of 16 amino acids. From germline, CDR1 is SGHAT and CDR2 FQNNGV. The CDR3 is CASSSPGLAGGDEQFF. CDR3 nucleotides: TGTGCCAGCAGCTCCCCGGGACTAGCGGGGGGGGATGAGCAGTTCTTC.

This clone was found a few times. The chain uses TRBV6-6 and TRBJ2-7; 10 nucleotides match TRBD1. Germline V CDR1 and CDR2: MNHNY, SVGAGI (reference sequence). Losses at the gene ends were 5 bases for V and 1 base for J; bases not matched to a gene: 8. The CDR3 length is 16 residues. CDR3 residues: CASSAPGTGVSYEQYF. CDR3 sequence (DNA): TGTGCCAGCAGTGCCCCCGGGACAGGGGTTTCCTACGAGCAGTACTTC.

The rearrangement uses TRBV7-9 and TRBJ1-4; D gene uncertain. The CDR3 length is 16 residues. The germline gives CDR1 SEHNR, CDR2 FQNEAQ (reference sequence). Trimming pared 6 bases from V and 0 bases from J, leaving 14 bases between. The CDR3 sequence is CASSYLGRATNEKLFF. The CDR3 DNA sequence: TGTGCCAGCAGTTACCTGGGTCGGGCAACTAATGAAAAACTGTTTTTT.

J is TRBJ1-1 and V is TRBV4-1, with D possibly TRBD1 on 6 matching bases. Germline V gives CDR1 MGHRA, CDR2 YSYEKL. V lost 4 bases, J lost 7 bases, and 13 bases lay in between. CDR3 length: 13 residues. In DNA form, the CDR3 reads TGCGCCAGCAGCCTGGACAGTGGGTATGAAGCTTTCTTT. As protein: CASSLDSGYEAFF.

This chain connects TRBV28 to TRBJ1-5; possible D gene TRBD1, 6 bases. Trimming shortened V by 2 bases and J by 1 base, and 6 bases separated the two germline ends. Germline loops: CDR1 MDHEN, CDR2 SYDVKM. The CDR3 contains 14 residues. The CDR3 is CASSLTGSNQPQHF. The CDR3 DNA reads TGTGCCAGCAGTTTAACAGGGAGCAATCAGCCCCAGCATTTT.

V gene TRBV6-5 combines with J gene TRBJ1-2; tentatively, D is TRBD1 (5 bases). CDR3 size: 14 residues. The germline V gene encodes CDR1 MNHEY and CDR2 SVGAGI. The V end was cut by 6 bases, the J end by 4 bases, with 15 bases between. The CDR3: CASRRHDSPYGYTF. CDR3 nucleotides: TGTGCCAGCAGACGCCATGACAGTCCCTATGGCTACACCTTC.

CDR3 DNA sequence: TGCGCCAGCAGCTTTAACGAGGCTAGCGGGTACAATGAGCAGTTCTTC. It is translated as CASSFNEASGYNEQFF. This sequence joins TRBV5-1 and TRBJ2-1, with TRBD2 matching 8 bases. With 2 bases clipped from V and 4 bases from J, the junction kept 8 bases outside the gene matches. The germline V gene encodes CDR1 SGHRS and CDR2 YFSETQ. The CDR3 contains 16 residues.

CDR3 in amino acids: CAWSHQLFDRGGGYTF. CDR3 in DNA: TGTGCCTGGAGTCACCAGCTCTTTGACAGGGGAGGTGGCTACACCTTC. The V gene is TRBV30, the J gene TRBJ1-2; 8 bases are a match to TRBD1. The ends lost 2 bases at V and 7 bases at J; junction bases unmatched: 15. CDR1 and CDR2 from the germline V gene are GTSNPN and SVGIG (reference sequence). The CDR3 is 16 residues long. The full variable domain, completed using reference TRBV30 and TRBJ1-2, is SQTIHQWPATLVQPVGSPLSLECTVEGTSNPNLYWYRQAAGRGLQLLFYSVGIGQISSEVPQNLSASRPQDRQFILSSKKLLLSDSGFYLCAWSHQLFDRGGGYTFGSGTRLTVV.

The J gene is TRBJ1-2, the V gene TRBV13; possibly TRBD1 for D (5 bases). V gave up 6 bases and J gave up 2 bases, with 16 bases separating them. The CDR3 totals 15 residues. Germline lookup yields CDR1 PRHDT and CDR2 FYEKMQ (reference sequence). The CDR3 region has the DNA TGTGCCAGCAGTGACAGCAGGTCCCCCAACTATGGCTACACCTTC. Encoded protein: CASSDSRSPNYGYTF.

The chain couples TRBV27 to TRBJ2-2, with D maybe TRBD2 (5 bases). Trimming cost V 3 bases and J 5 bases, with 7 bases left between them. Germline CDR1 reads MNHEY; CDR2 reads SMNVEV (reference sequence). The CDR3 is 13 residues long. The CDR3 sequence: CASSFRGTGELFF. The DNA for the CDR3 is TGTGCCAGCAGTTTCCGAGGGACCGGGGAGCTGTTTTTT.

J is TRBJ1-1 and V is TRBV19; D perhaps matches TRBD1 (6 bases). The CDR3 extends over 15 amino acids. Germline V lookup: CDR1 LNHDA, CDR2 SQIVND (reference sequence). Trimming left V 5 bases short and J 1 base short, with 14 bases between. The CDR3 spells CASSSHRDWNTEAFF. CDR3 nucleotide sequence: TGTGCCAGTAGTTCCCACAGGGATTGGAACACTGAAGCTTTCTTT.

The chain recombines TRBV19 with TRBJ1-2; possibly TRBD1 for D (6 bases). CDR3 length: 14 amino acids. The germline V and J ends were trimmed by 7 bases and 0 bases, with 12 bases remaining between them. Looked up from germline, CDR1 is LNHDA and CDR2 is SQIVND (reference sequence). CDR3 sequence: CASNGQRTNYGYTF. The CDR3 region has the DNA TGTGCCAGTAACGGACAGCGGACTAACTATGGCTACACCTTC. Full variable domain (missing parts from reference TRBV19 and TRBJ1-2): DGGITQSPKYLFRKEGQNVTLSCEQNLNHDAMYWYRQDPGQGLRLIYYSQIVNDFQKGDIAEGYSVSREKKESFPLTVTSAQKNPTAFYLCASNGQRTNYGYTFGSGTRLTVV.

This clone was detected only once. The CDR3, as DNA: TGTGCCAGCAGTTTAGACAGCGGGGGGAATCAGCCCCAGCATTTT. It codes for CASSLDSGGNQPQHF. This chain links TRBV27 with TRBJ1-5; D is possibly TRBD1 (5 bases). Trimming pared 2 bases from V and 4 bases from J, leaving 12 bases between. The CDR3 sequence is 15 residues long. Germline values: CDR1 MNHEY, CDR2 SMNVEV (reference sequence).

The chain links TRBV9 to TRBJ2-7; no definite D call. The ends were cut back, 0 bases at V and 0 bases at J, with 7 bases in the middle. The germline V gene encodes CDR1 SGDLS and CDR2 YYNGEE. This CDR3 contains 14 residues. The CDR3 sequence: CASSVGIVSYEQYF. The CDR3 DNA reads as TGTGCCAGCAGCGTAGGCATAGTCTCCTACGAGCAGTACTTC.

The chain has TRBV18 and TRBJ2-5; 7 bases map to TRBD1. CDR1 is KGHSH and CDR2 is LQKENI in the germline V gene. V lost 3 bases, J lost 5 bases, and 6 bases stayed unmatched. This CDR3 region has 14 residues. As DNA, the CDR3 is TGTGCCAGCTCACCGGCGACAGGGCGGGAGACCCAGTACTTC. This translates into CASSPATGRETQYF.

The CDR3: CCRGTSSGYTF. In DNA, the CDR3 is TGCTGCCGGGGGACCTCTTCAGGCTACACCTTC. The chain recombines TRBV20-1 with TRBJ1-2; D might be TRBD1 (5 bases). This CDR3 spans 11 amino acids. Per the germline V gene, CDR1 is DFQATT and CDR2 is SNEGSKA (reference sequence).

The chain couples TRBV5-1 to TRBJ2-2, with TRBD1 identical over 9 bases. The CDR3 covers 18 residues. The germline CDR1 and CDR2 sequences are SGHRS and YFSETQ. V trimming: 9 bases; J trimming: 4 bases; junction bases outside the gene matches: 19. The CDR3 DNA reads as TGCGCCACCTCACCATCTCTAACAGGGGGCGTATTCACCGGGGAGCTGTTTTTT. It translates to CATSPSLTGGVFTGELFF.